These 30 T cell receptor beta chains were sequenced from one sample in a study of identical twins. TCRdb passed the 5' RACE reads through MiXCR, listing each CDR3 protein once. The sample holds 600,000 to 800,000 distinct CDR3 sequences, 21% seen once. The sample also formed part of further work on T cells expressing NK-cell markers.

Sequenced sample: PBMCs. All receptors come from a woman aged 18-29 years in good health.

This clonotype has more than one count but fewer than ten. The chain has TRBV20-1 and TRBJ2-3; 7 bases agree with TRBD2. The CDR3 loop spans 14 amino acids. Germline V gene lookup returns CDR1 DFQATT and CDR2 SNEGSKA (reference sequence). V lost 4 bases, J lost 8 bases, and 12 bases stayed unmatched. The CDR3 coding sequence is TGCAGTGCTACAACGTTGCGGGAGCGCGGTACGCAGTATTTT. This gives the protein CSATTLRERGTQYF.

This chain uses TRBV10-2 with TRBJ2-1; D possibly corresponds to TRBD2 (5 bases). CDR1 WSHSY and CDR2 SAAADI come from the germline V gene. The germline V and J ends were trimmed by 6 bases and 0 bases, with 12 bases remaining between them. The CDR3 runs 15 residues. The CDR3 sequence is CASRRISDSYNEQFF. The CDR3 DNA sequence: TGCGCCAGCAGAAGAATTAGCGACTCCTACAATGAGCAGTTCTTC.

The rearrangement uses TRBV7-2 and TRBJ2-1; 7 positions match TRBD2. Germline CDR1 is SGHTA and CDR2 is FQGNSA. The trim removed 5 bases at V and 0 bases at J, leaving 4 bases unmatched. The CDR3 length is 15 residues. The CDR3 here is CASSPTSDSYNEQFF. Written as DNA, the CDR3 is TGTGCCAGCAGCCCAACTAGCGACTCCTACAATGAGCAGTTCTTC.

The chain has TRBV29-1 and TRBJ2-3; D may be TRBD1 (5 bases). CDR1 SQVTM and CDR2 ANQGSEA come from the germline V gene. There are 14 residues in the CDR3. V shed 7 bases and J shed 4 bases, with 18 bases lying between them. The CDR3 protein is CSALPQESADTQYF. The CDR3 DNA is TGCAGCGCCCTACCACAGGAATCGGCAGATACGCAGTATTTT.

This clonotype occurred a few times. V gene TRBV24-1 combines with J gene TRBJ2-3; D could derive from TRBD1 or TRBD2 (7 bases each). The germline V gene encodes CDR1 KGHDR and CDR2 SFDVKD. The CDR3 has 15 residues. Trimming shortened V by 4 bases and J by 4 bases, and 14 bases separated the two germline ends. The CDR3 is CATSDPGGGADTQYF. For the CDR3, the DNA is TGTGCCACCAGTGACCCAGGGGGAGGGGCAGATACGCAGTATTTT.

This clonotype has only a few counts. This chain joins TRBV20-1 and TRBJ2-3, with TRBD2 identical over 11 bases. Looked up from germline, CDR1 is DFQATT and CDR2 is SNEGSKA (reference sequence). The ends lost 3 bases at V and 5 bases at J; junction bases unmatched: 10. This CDR3 contains 16 residues. The CDR3 is CSARDIAGGRRDTQYF. The DNA for the CDR3 is TGCAGTGCTAGGGATATAGCGGGAGGGCGGAGAGATACGCAGTATTTT.

The genes are TRBV10-3 and TRBJ2-2; possible D gene TRBD1, 5 bases. Germline CDR1 ENHRY, CDR2 SYGVKD. The CDR3 has 13 residues. The V end lost 8 bases, the J end lost 6 bases, and 13 bases lay between the germline ends. In DNA form, the CDR3 reads TGTGCCATCGCGGCAGGGTCGGCCGGGGAGCTGTTTTTT. This translates into CAIAAGSAGELFF.

This clonotype turned up a few times. The J gene is TRBJ2-7, the V gene TRBV9, with D tentatively TRBD2 (5 bases). Per germline, CDR1 SGDLS and CDR2 YYNGEE. This CDR3 is built from 15 residues. Trimming removed 3 bases from V and 1 base from J, with 14 bases in between. The DNA for the CDR3 is TGTGCCAGCAGCGCCCTCGCGGGCGGATCCTACGAGCAGTACTTC. Residues: CASSALAGGSYEQYF.

This clonotype was found a few times. The DNA for the CDR3 is TGTGCCAGCAGCTACCGGGACTACTCCTACTACGAGCAGTACTTC. This gives the protein CASSYRDYSYYEQYF. The chain combines TRBV5-6 with TRBJ2-7; 7 nucleotides match TRBD2. Per the germline V gene, CDR1 is SGHDT and CDR2 is YYEEEE. The CDR3 runs to 15 residues. J gave up 3 bases and V 3 bases, and 9 bases lay outside the gene matches.

This clonotype was seen at least ten times. The rearrangement joins TRBV29-1 to TRBJ2-7, with 9 bases fitting TRBD2. CDR1 SQVTM and CDR2 ANQGSEA come from the germline V gene. The J segment lost 2 bases and the V segment lost 4 bases, leaving 3 bases of the junction unmatched. CDR3 length equals 13 residues. For the CDR3, the DNA is TGCAGCGTTGGGTTAGCGGGGGCCTACGAGCAGTACTTC. As protein: CSVGLAGAYEQYF.

The chain links TRBV5-1 to TRBJ1-1, with D perhaps matching TRBD1 (5 bases). Trimming removed 0 bases from V and 0 bases from J, with 12 bases in between. CDR1 and CDR2 from the germline V gene are SGHRS and YFSETQ. The CDR3 is 16 amino acids. The chain's CDR3 is CASSLGRGGMNTEAFF. The CDR3 DNA sequence: TGCGCCAGCAGCTTGGGAAGGGGAGGTATGAACACTGAAGCTTTCTTT.

This clonotype occurred a few times. The chain links TRBV12-5 to TRBJ2-5, with 7 bases identical to TRBD1. Germline V gives CDR1 LGHNT, CDR2 FRNRAP. The CDR3 extends over 16 amino acids. Germline trimming cut 3 bases from V and 2 bases from J; bases unmatched to any gene: 9. CDR3 protein: CASGFDPPRGQETQYF. DNA for the CDR3: TGTGCTAGTGGTTTCGACCCCCCCAGGGGGCAAGAGACCCAGTACTTC.

The chain carries TRBV29-1 and TRBJ2-3, with D perhaps TRBD1 (6 bases). Germline assignment: CDR1 SQVTM and CDR2 ANQGSEA. The CDR3 is 12 amino acids. The V and J ends lost 6 bases and 2 bases respectively, with 9 bases between them. The CDR3 here is CSVGQHTDTQYF. DNA of the CDR3: TGCAGCGTCGGACAGCACACAGATACGCAGTATTTT.

The chain combines TRBV7-6 with TRBJ1-1, with 8 bases matching TRBD1. The CDR3 has 15 residues. With V trimmed by 0 bases and J by 4 bases, 4 bases remained unmatched. The V gene's germline CDR1 is SGHVS and CDR2 FNYEAQ. As DNA, the CDR3 is TGTGCCAGCAGCTTAGCCACAGGGGGGATCACTGAAGCTTTCTTT. Translating it yields CASSLATGGITEAFF.

This clonotype was counted many times. The V and J genes are TRBV10-3 and TRBJ2-5; D remains ambiguous. The CDR3 contains 14 residues. V dropped 0 bases and J dropped 5 bases, with 10 bases sitting between them. In germline, CDR1 is ENHRY, CDR2 SYGVKD. CDR3: CAISESQRPETQYF. The CDR3 DNA sequence: TGTGCCATCAGTGAGTCCCAGCGCCCCGAGACCCAGTACTTC.

The chain uses TRBV20-1 and TRBJ2-1, with D perhaps TRBD2 (6 bases). V was shortened by 6 bases and J by 7 bases, with 16 bases between the two germline ends. The CDR3 spans 13 residues. Per the germline V gene, CDR1 is DFQATT and CDR2 is SNEGSKA (reference sequence). In nucleotides, the CDR3 is TGCAGTGCCCCACTAGCTAAAACAAATGAGCAGTTCTTC. Translating gives CSAPLAKTNEQFF.

This clonotype was seen more than once but under ten times. The rearrangement links TRBV20-1 to TRBJ2-1; the match to TRBD2 covers 10 bases. The CDR3 loop spans 17 amino acids. The V segment lost 4 bases and the J segment 7 bases; nucleotides outside the gene matches: 16. Germline CDR1 and CDR2: DFQATT and SNEGSKA (reference sequence). CDR3 sequence (DNA): TGCAGTGCTACCTCCCCAAAAATCGCAGCGGGAGGGAATGAGCAGTTCTTC. Residues: CSATSPKIAAGGNEQFF.

J is TRBJ2-7 and V is TRBV6-5; 13 bases map to TRBD2. The CDR3 is made up of 15 amino acids. Germline assignment: CDR1 MNHEY and CDR2 SVGAGI. With V trimmed by 4 bases and J by 1 base, 1 base remained unmatched. This chain's CDR3 is CASSWGLAGSYEQYF. The CDR3 DNA reads as TGTGCCAGCAGTTGGGGACTAGCGGGGTCCTACGAGCAGTACTTC.

This clonotype was found many times. The V gene is TRBV12-3 or TRBV12-4, the J gene TRBJ1-5, with 8 bases matching TRBD1. V shed 6 bases and J 6 bases; nucleotides not matched to a gene: 7. This CDR3 is 14 amino acids long. The CDR3 is CASSHTGGGQPQHF. In DNA, the CDR3 is TGTGCCAGCAGCCATACAGGGGGTGGTCAGCCCCAGCATTTT.

J is TRBJ2-3 and V is TRBV5-6; D not certain. The germline V gene encodes CDR1 SGHDT and CDR2 YYEEEE. Trimming removed 4 bases at V and 6 bases at J, with 6 bases between. This CDR3 comprises 11 residues. The CDR3 DNA sequence: TGTGCCAGCAGCCGATTGGATACGCAGTATTTT. It translates to CASSRLDTQYF.

Only a few counts were recorded for this clonotype. The rearrangement uses TRBV10-3 and TRBJ1-1; the D is unclear. Germline CDR1 is ENHRY and CDR2 is SYGVKD. Trimming removed 4 bases from V and 0 bases from J, with 9 bases in between. The CDR3 runs 14 residues. CDR3 in amino acids: CAISGPPMNTEAFF. CDR3 nucleotides: TGTGCCATCAGTGGGCCACCCATGAACACTGAAGCTTTCTTT.

The rearrangement uses TRBV5-1 and TRBJ1-2; 11 nucleotides align to TRBD1. Germline V gene sequence: CDR1 SGHRS, CDR2 YFSETQ. The CDR3 is made up of 16 amino acids. Losses at the gene ends were 4 bases for V and 8 bases for J; bases not matched to a gene: 13. The CDR3 here is CASSPRTGGEVGGYTF. The CDR3 coding sequence is TGCGCCAGCAGCCCTCGGACAGGGGGCGAGGTCGGAGGCTACACCTTC.

In this sample, this clonotype turned up many times. The chain joins TRBV5-1 to TRBJ2-1; 8 nucleotides match TRBD2. V lost 0 bases and J lost 7; bases outside the gene matches: 6. The CDR3 runs 15 residues. Germline CDR1 reads SGHRS; CDR2 reads YFSETQ. In DNA, the CDR3 is TGCGCCAGCAGCTTGGGGCGACTAGCGTATAATGAGCAGTTCTTC. Residues: CASSLGRLAYNEQFF.

In this sample, this clonotype turned up many times. The rearrangement links TRBV6-1 to TRBJ2-1, with TRBD2 matching 12 bases. Germline CDR1 reads MNHNS; CDR2 reads SASEGT. After removal of 9 bases from V and 7 bases from J, the junction contained 7 bases not matched to a gene. The CDR3 has 14 residues. The CDR3 sequence: CASEASGRANEQFF. In nucleotides, the CDR3 is TGTGCCAGTGAGGCTAGCGGGAGGGCAAATGAGCAGTTCTTC.

The J gene is TRBJ2-1, the V gene TRBV19; no reliable D call. Germline V gene data show CDR1 as LNHDA and CDR2 as SQIVND (reference sequence). This CDR3 is 16 amino acids long. Trimming took off 3 bases at V and 1 base at J, with 13 bases between the two ends. This CDR3 is CASSILGIPSYNEQFF. As DNA, the CDR3 is TGTGCCAGTAGTATCCTAGGAATACCGTCCTACAATGAGCAGTTCTTC.

The table lists this clonotype with many counts. The V gene is TRBV12-3 or TRBV12-4, the J gene TRBJ1-1; D may be TRBD1 (5 bases). The CDR3 length is 12 residues. Trimming shortened V by 4 bases and J by 8 bases, and 11 bases separated the two germline ends. For the CDR3, the DNA is TGTGCCAGCAGTTACAGGACGGACGAAGCTTTCTTT. Amino acids: CASSYRTDEAFF.

In its sample, this clonotype was seen a few times. V and J are TRBV20-1 and TRBJ2-1, with 10 bases fitting TRBD1. J was trimmed by 7 bases and V by 4 bases; bases with no gene match: 7. This CDR3 has 14 amino acids. Germline CDR1 DFQATT, CDR2 SNEGSKA (reference sequence). CDR3 amino acids: CSAIRQGATNEQFF. The CDR3 DNA reads TGCAGTGCTATAAGACAGGGGGCTACAAATGAGCAGTTCTTC.

A few counts support this clonotype. This chain connects TRBV6-1 to TRBJ2-3; D is ambiguous. This CDR3 contains 14 residues. Germline V gene data show CDR1 as MNHNS and CDR2 as SASEGT. Trimming removed 4 bases at V and 2 bases at J, with 10 bases between. In DNA form, the CDR3 reads TGTGCCAGCAGTGCACTCTGGGCCACAGATACGCAGTATTTT. Its translation is CASSALWATDTQYF.

This chain uses TRBV5-1 with TRBJ1-4, with a weak D call TRBD1 (6 bases). The germline V and J ends were trimmed by 4 bases and 4 bases, with 11 bases remaining between them. This CDR3 is 14 amino acids long. CDR1 is SGHRS, CDR2 YFSETQ, per germline. The CDR3 nucleotides are TGCGCCAGCAGCCTGCAACAGGGTAATGAAAAACTGTTTTTT. Residues: CASSLQQGNEKLFF.

There are a few counts of this clonotype. V gene TRBV7-6 combines with J gene TRBJ2-1, with 10 bases identical to TRBD1. This CDR3 spans 13 amino acids. In germline, CDR1 is SGHVS, CDR2 FNYEAQ. Trimming removed 5 bases from V and 8 bases from J; junction bases left unmatched: 3. The CDR3, as DNA: TGTGCCAGCAGCAGGACAGGGGGGGATGAGCAGTTCTTC. It specifies CASSRTGGDEQFF. Full variable domain (missing parts from reference TRBV7-6 and TRBJ2-1): GAGVSQSPRYKVTKRGQDVALRCDPISGHVSLYWYRQALGQGPEFLTYFNYEAQQDKSGLPNDRFSAERPEGSISTLTIQRTEQRDSAMYRCASSRTGGDEQFFGPGTRLTVL.